These 29 T cell receptor beta chains share one sample of origin, sequenced in a study of blood T cell repertoires in COVID-19. TCRdb keeps only in-frame clones here, not all; method: immunoSEQ multiplex PCR. The profile shows 250,000 to 300,000 clones, 85% to 90% of them singletons. Material for sequencing was PBMCs or T cells enriched from blood (not recorded which). These receptors originate from a young man who had recovered from COVID-19.

This rearrangement joins TRBV6-5 to TRBJ2-3; no clear D. CDR1 is MNHEY and CDR2 is SVGAGI in the germline V gene. Deletions cut 2 bases from V and 2 bases from J, with 11 bases between. CDR3 length: 15 amino acids. This chain's CDR3 is CASSYSLQATDTQYF. The CDR3, as DNA: TGTGCCAGCAGTTACAGTCTCCAGGCCACAGATACGCAGTATTTT.

This clone has a single count. The chain links TRBV28 to TRBJ2-7; 7 bases fit TRBD1. The V gene end was trimmed by 2 bases and the J gene end by 0 bases; junction bases not matched to a gene: 4. Germline V gene lookup returns CDR1 MDHEN and CDR2 SYDVKM. This CDR3 has 15 residues. CDR3 in amino acids: CASSLRTGLSYEQYF. CDR3 DNA sequence: TGTGCCAGCAGTTTAAGGACAGGTCTCTCCTACGAGCAGTACTTC.

The chain links TRBV7-9 to TRBJ1-3; a weak D match, TRBD1 (5 bases). Germline loops: CDR1 SEHNR, CDR2 FQNEAQ (reference sequence). The length of the CDR3 is 13 residues. V lost 7 bases, J lost 0 bases, and 7 bases lay in between. The CDR3, as DNA: TGTGCCAGCAAGGACATCTCTGGAAACACCATATATTTT. It codes for CASKDISGNTIYF.

The chain carries TRBV10-3 and TRBJ2-6; 11 nucleotides align to TRBD2. This CDR3 comprises 19 residues. J was trimmed by 2 bases and V by 4 bases; bases with no gene match: 10. The germline V gene has CDR1 ENHRY and CDR2 SYGVKD. The chain's CDR3 is CAISASALAGVPGANVLTF. Here the CDR3 DNA reads TGTGCCATCAGTGCTTCGGCACTAGCGGGAGTTCCTGGGGCCAACGTCCTGACTTTC.

This clone was counted between two and nine times. The chain employs TRBV5-1 and TRBJ2-2; weak D call: TRBD1 (5 bases). The CDR3 runs to 14 residues. Germline V lookup: CDR1 SGHRS, CDR2 YFSETQ. The germline V and J ends were trimmed by 6 bases and 0 bases, with 9 bases remaining between them. The chain's CDR3 is CASTGSPNTGELFF. Written as DNA, the CDR3 is TGCGCCAGCACAGGGTCCCCGAACACCGGGGAGCTGTTTTTT.

As DNA, the CDR3 is TGTGCCAGCAGCCAACCGGCGGGAGGACTCGACGAGCAGTACTTC. Encoded protein: CASSQPAGGLDEQYF. V gene TRBV28 combines with J gene TRBJ2-7, with TRBD2 matching over 8 bases. Germline trimming cut 6 bases from V and 5 bases from J; bases unmatched to any gene: 12. CDR1 and CDR2 from the germline V gene are MDHEN and SYDVKM. This CDR3 has 15 residues.

The rearrangement links TRBV5-1 to TRBJ1-1; possibly TRBD1 for D (6 bases). There are 14 residues in the CDR3. Trimming removed 5 bases from V and 0 bases from J, with 11 bases in between. Germline V gives CDR1 SGHRS, CDR2 YFSETQ. CDR3 sequence: CASRIGGVNTEAFF. The CDR3 bases are TGCGCCAGCAGGATTGGGGGCGTGAACACTGAAGCTTTCTTT.

The CDR3 nucleotides are TGTGCCAGCTCACTCGACAGCTACTATGGCTACACCTTC. It specifies CASSLDSYYGYTF. The chain combines TRBV18 with TRBJ1-2; a weak D match, TRBD1 (5 bases). The germline V and J ends were trimmed by 4 bases and 3 bases, with 9 bases remaining between them. This CDR3 is 13 amino acids long. Germline V gives CDR1 KGHSH, CDR2 LQKENI.

The CDR3 DNA reads as TGTGCCAGTAGTATAGACCGGTCGGCCGGGGAGCTGTTTTTT. Its translation is CASSIDRSAGELFF. V and J are TRBV19 and TRBJ2-2; no firm D call. V shed 0 bases and J shed 6 bases, with 8 bases lying between them. CDR1 is LNHDA, CDR2 SQIVND, per germline (reference sequence). The CDR3 consists of 14 residues.

The rearrangement joins TRBV4-1 to TRBJ1-5, with D unclear. The ends were cut back, 1 base at V and 0 bases at J, with 7 bases in the middle. The germline gives CDR1 MGHRA, CDR2 YSYEKL. The CDR3 covers 15 residues. CDR3 DNA sequence: TGCGCCAGCAGCCAAGGAGATAATAGCAATCAGCCCCAGCATTTT. Protein: CASSQGDNSNQPQHF.

This clone was detected only once. J is TRBJ2-1 and V is TRBV27; D perhaps matches TRBD1 (5 bases). The V gene lost 3 bases and the J gene lost 8 bases, with 11 bases spanning the gap. The CDR3 is 13 amino acids. Per the germline V gene, CDR1 is MNHEY and CDR2 is SMNVEV (reference sequence). The CDR3 sequence is CASSLVGAHEQFF. The CDR3 bases are TGTGCCAGCAGTTTGGTTGGGGCCCATGAGCAGTTCTTC.

The chain carries TRBV11-3 and TRBJ2-1, with 10 bases matching TRBD2. Unmatched junction bases numbered 3, after V lost 1 base and J lost 0 bases. Per the germline V gene, CDR1 is SGHNT and CDR2 is YENEEA. The CDR3 runs 17 residues. CDR3 sequence (DNA): TGTGCCAGCAGCTTAGGTCGGACTAGCGGCTCCTACAATGAGCAGTTCTTC. It encodes CASSLGRTSGSYNEQFF.

The V call is TRBV5-1, the J call TRBJ2-3; D possibly corresponds to TRBD1 (6 bases). This CDR3 region has 13 residues. Looked up from germline, CDR1 is SGHRS and CDR2 is YFSETQ. Trimming left V 0 bases short and J 4 bases short, with 6 bases between. CDR3: CASSLEGADTQYF. CDR3 nucleotides: TGCGCCAGCAGCTTGGAGGGGGCAGATACGCAGTATTTT.

The J gene is TRBJ1-4, the V gene TRBV7-8, with TRBD1 as a possible D gene (6 bases). Germline V gene lookup returns CDR1 SGHVS and CDR2 FQNEAQ. V dropped 5 bases and J dropped 8 bases, with 18 bases sitting between them. This CDR3 spans 15 amino acids. The CDR3 nucleotides read TGTGCCAGCAGCAGAACGCAGGGGTGGGGGGAAAAACTGTTTTTT. Encoded protein: CASSRTQGWGEKLFF.

The V gene is TRBV18, the J gene TRBJ1-5, with D possibly matching TRBD1 (5 bases). From germline, CDR1 is KGHSH and CDR2 LQKENI. CDR3 length: 13 amino acids. The V gene lost 4 bases and the J gene lost 9 bases, with 13 bases spanning the gap. The CDR3: CASSQTEEGPQHF. The CDR3 nucleotides read TGTGCCAGCTCACAGACAGAGGAAGGGCCCCAGCATTTT.

The gene calls are TRBV3-1 (or the pseudogene TRBV3-2) and TRBJ2-5; 8 nucleotides align to TRBD1. CDR1 is LGHDT, CDR2 YNNKEL, per germline (reference sequence). The ends lost 4 bases at V and 5 bases at J; junction bases unmatched: 6. This CDR3 has 14 amino acids. For the CDR3, the DNA is TGTGCCAGCAGCCGACCCAGGGGGCCTGAGACCCAGTACTTC. As protein: CASSRPRGPETQYF.

The CDR3 region has the DNA TGTGCCAGCAGCCCGACCACTAGTTTCGGTGAGCAGTTCTTC. Its translation is CASSPTTSFGEQFF. The chain uses TRBV7-3 and TRBJ2-1; possible D gene TRBD2, 5 bases. CDR3 length: 14 amino acids. Germline assignment: CDR1 SGHTA and CDR2 FQGTGA. The V and J ends lost 5 bases and 9 bases respectively, with 17 bases between them.

The rearrangement links TRBV6-5 to TRBJ2-3, with a tentative D call TRBD2 (6 bases). The CDR3 consists of 16 residues. Trimming stripped 2 bases from V and 0 bases from J, with 12 bases between. The germline V gene has CDR1 MNHEY and CDR2 SVGAGI. In DNA form, the CDR3 reads TGTGCCAGCAGTTACGGGAGGAGCCCTAGCACAGATACGCAGTATTTT. Translation gives CASSYGRSPSTDTQYF.

V and J are TRBV7-2 and TRBJ1-1; D is unresolved. There are 15 residues in the CDR3. Trimming stripped 2 bases from V and 2 bases from J, with 12 bases between. Germline V gene lookup returns CDR1 SGHTA and CDR2 FQGNSA. The CDR3 sequence: CASSLMGQLNTEAFF. The CDR3 nucleotides are TGTGCCAGCAGCTTAATGGGCCAATTAAACACTGAAGCTTTCTTT.

Only a few counts were recorded for this clone. The chain is built from TRBV21-1 and TRBJ2-5; TRBD2 is the table's D call and was not checked against the DNA. TRBV21-1 is a pseudogene segment. The CDR3 is 15 amino acids. DNA for the CDR3: TGTGCCAGCAGCAACCGATCTAGCGGGGAAGAGACCCAGTACTTC. It specifies CASSNRSSGEETQYF.

The J gene is TRBJ2-5, the V gene TRBV7-9; D may be TRBD1 (6 bases). The CDR3 length is 14 residues. The germline gives CDR1 SEHNR, CDR2 FQNEAQ (reference sequence). V was clipped by 5 bases and J by 5 bases, with 15 bases between them. CDR3 coding DNA: TGTGCCAGCAGCAGACAACAGGGCCCGGAGACCCAGTACTTC. Amino acids: CASSRQQGPETQYF.

The J gene is TRBJ1-2, the V gene TRBV19; D remains unclear. Looked up from germline, CDR1 is LNHDA and CDR2 is SQIVND (reference sequence). The CDR3 loop spans 13 amino acids. V lost 7 bases, J lost 6 bases, and 15 bases lay in between. For the CDR3, the DNA is TGTGCCAGTAAAGCGGGGTGGCGTGATGGCTACACCTTC. Its translation: CASKAGWRDGYTF. Based on the CDR3 plus reference TRBV19 and TRBJ1-2, the full variable domain is DGGITQSPKYLFRKEGQNVTLSCEQNLNHDAMYWYRQDPGQGLRLIYYSQIVNDFQKGDIAEGYSVSREKKESFPLTVTSAQKNPTAFYLCASKAGWRDGYTFGSGTRLTVV.

The chain recombines TRBV4-1 with TRBJ2-6, with D perhaps TRBD1 (5 bases). CDR1 MGHRA and CDR2 YSYEKL come from the germline V gene. Trimming stripped 1 base from V and 2 bases from J, with 12 bases between. CDR3 length: 17 amino acids. The CDR3 DNA follows: TGCGCCAGCAGCCAAGGTCGGTGGGGCGCTGGGGCCAACGTCCTGACTTTC. This codes for CASSQGRWGAGANVLTF.

In this sample, this clone turned up once. The rearrangement uses TRBV3-1 (or the pseudogene TRBV3-2) and TRBJ2-1, with 9 bases that match TRBD1. Germline assignment: CDR1 LGHDT and CDR2 YNNKEL (reference sequence). Germline trimming cut 0 bases from V and 9 bases from J; bases unmatched to any gene: 6. This CDR3 has 15 residues. The CDR3, as DNA: TGTGCCAGCAGCCAAGACCGGACAGGGGTGGCTGAGCAGTTCTTC. Translated, it gives CASSQDRTGVAEQFF.

This clone has more than one count but fewer than ten. This chain uses TRBV7-9 with TRBJ2-7, with 11 positions matching TRBD2. Germline assignment: CDR1 SEHNR and CDR2 FQNEAQ (reference sequence). The V gene end was trimmed by 3 bases and the J gene end by 4 bases; junction bases not matched to a gene: 5. The CDR3 is 15 residues long. CDR3 nucleotide sequence: TGTGCCAGCAGCTTGGGACTAGCGGTTCCTTACGAGCAGTACTTC. Translation: CASSLGLAVPYEQYF.

The chain couples TRBV5-6 to TRBJ1-1, with TRBD1 identical over 8 bases. CDR1 and CDR2 (germline): SGHDT, YYEEEE. The CDR3 extends over 17 amino acids. V dropped 3 bases and J dropped 3; count of bases not matched to a gene: 13. The CDR3 sequence: CASSSVTGGLSDTEAFF. The CDR3 DNA is TGTGCCAGCAGCTCAGTCACAGGGGGTCTGTCGGACACTGAAGCTTTCTTT.

V and J are TRBV6-5 and TRBJ2-2; 8 bases agree with TRBD2. This CDR3 comprises 16 residues. J lost 6 bases, V lost 2 bases, and 8 bases had no gene match. Looked up from germline, CDR1 is MNHEY and CDR2 is SVGAGI. This CDR3 reads CASSYRAGGSPGELFF. CDR3 sequence (DNA): TGTGCCAGCAGTTACCGGGCGGGGGGTTCGCCCGGGGAGCTGTTTTTT.

In its sample, this clone was seen once. CDR3 DNA sequence: TGTGCCAGCAGTGACAAGCCCGGGGGGAACACTGAAGCTTTCTTT. Amino acid sequence: CASSDKPGGNTEAFF. This chain joins TRBV6-4 and TRBJ1-1, with a tentative D call TRBD1 (5 bases). Per germline, CDR1 MRHNA and CDR2 SNTAGT. Trimming removed 2 bases at V and 1 base at J, with 11 bases between. The CDR3 sequence is 15 residues long.

This clone was detected a few times. V gene TRBV18 combines with J gene TRBJ1-5; perhaps TRBD1 as D (6 bases). V was pared by 4 bases and J by 6 bases, with 13 bases between. The CDR3 covers 14 residues. Germline CDR1 reads KGHSH; CDR2 reads LQKENI. The CDR3 bases are TGTGCCAGCTCACTAAACAGGGAGGGTCAGCCCCAGCATTTT. Residues: CASSLNREGQPQHF.